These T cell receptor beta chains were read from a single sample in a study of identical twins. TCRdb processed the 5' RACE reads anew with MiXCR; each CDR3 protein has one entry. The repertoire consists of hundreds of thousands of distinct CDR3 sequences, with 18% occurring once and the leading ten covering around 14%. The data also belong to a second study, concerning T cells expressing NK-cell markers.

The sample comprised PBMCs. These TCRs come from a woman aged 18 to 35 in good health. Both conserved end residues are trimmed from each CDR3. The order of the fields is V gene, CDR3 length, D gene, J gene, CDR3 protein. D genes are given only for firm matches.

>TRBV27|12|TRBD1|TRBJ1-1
ASSRGDRATEAF
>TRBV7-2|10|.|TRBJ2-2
ASRLATGELF
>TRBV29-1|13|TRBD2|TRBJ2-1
SVESTSGRANEQF
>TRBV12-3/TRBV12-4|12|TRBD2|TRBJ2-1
ASSLGIAGVEQF
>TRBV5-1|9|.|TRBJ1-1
ASTFGGEAF
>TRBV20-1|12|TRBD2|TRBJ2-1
SAWEAGGGNEQF
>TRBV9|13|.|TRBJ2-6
ASSVTASGANVLT
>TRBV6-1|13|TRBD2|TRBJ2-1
ASSTPGGGIHEQF
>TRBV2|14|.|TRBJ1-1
ASSEVAGDMNTEAF
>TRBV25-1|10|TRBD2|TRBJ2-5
ASRTSRETQY
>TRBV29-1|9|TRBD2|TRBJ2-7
SRFSSGEQY
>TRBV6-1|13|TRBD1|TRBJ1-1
ASSEATGGRTEAF
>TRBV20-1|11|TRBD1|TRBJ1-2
SARAQGAGGYT
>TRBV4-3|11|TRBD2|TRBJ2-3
ASSPGRSGTQY
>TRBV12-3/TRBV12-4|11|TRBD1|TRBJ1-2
ASRHDRGQGYT
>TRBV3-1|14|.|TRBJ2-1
ASSLDRGNIYNEQF
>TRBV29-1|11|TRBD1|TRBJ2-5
SVRQGAQETQY
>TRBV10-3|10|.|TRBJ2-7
AITSFGTEQY
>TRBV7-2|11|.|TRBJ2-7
ASSSTQFYEQY
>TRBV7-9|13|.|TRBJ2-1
ASSRGETSYNEQF